The 29 T cell receptor beta chains in this list originate from one sample, sequenced in a study of cytomegalovirus exposure and HLA in healthy donors. Primers: 60 Vbeta forward and 13 Jbeta reverse. The table came from immunoSEQ multiplex PCR; TCRdb's copy has only in-frame clones and leaves some out. This table holds about 120,000 clones, around 73% found once. Material: PBMCs. The receptor source for this set is a man aged 25-40 years in good health and CMV-seropositive.

This chain links TRBV4-3 with TRBJ2-7; 9 bases agree with TRBD1. The germline V gene has CDR1 LGHNA and CDR2 YSLEER. With 5 bases clipped from V and 4 bases from J, the junction kept 6 bases outside the gene matches. The CDR3 extends over 14 amino acids. CDR3: CASSRTGEGYEQYF. For the CDR3, the DNA is TGCGCCAGCAGCAGGACAGGGGAGGGTTACGAGCAGTACTTC.

The chain uses TRBV5-1 and TRBJ2-5, with 10 bases aligning to TRBD1. V lost 4 bases, J lost 4 bases, and 1 base stayed unmatched. CDR3 length equals 13 residues. CDR1 is SGHRS, CDR2 YFSETQ, per germline. The CDR3 DNA sequence: TGCGCCAGCAGCCGGGACAGGGGAGAGACCCAGTACTTC. It codes for CASSRDRGETQYF.

The V and J genes are TRBV14 and TRBJ1-5; D ambiguous. The V and J ends lost 0 bases and 6 bases respectively, with 12 bases between them. The CDR3 has 15 residues. Per germline, CDR1 SGHDN and CDR2 FVKESK. In nucleotides, the CDR3 is TGTGCCAGCAGCCAAGATTTTGGGCCCGGTCAGCCCCAGCATTTT. Its translation is CASSQDFGPGQPQHF.

The rearrangement uses TRBV27 and TRBJ2-6; D uncertain. This CDR3 has 12 amino acids. Per the germline V gene, CDR1 is MNHEY and CDR2 is SMNVEV (reference sequence). Trimming removed 4 bases from V and 13 bases from J, with 11 bases in between. In DNA form, the CDR3 reads TGTGCCAGCAGTTCCTCCCCCGGGGTCCTGACTTTC. Its translation is CASSSSPGVLTF.

This clone was seen only once. The chain recombines TRBV7-8 with TRBJ1-4; tentatively, D is TRBD1 (5 bases). The V end lost 3 bases, the J end lost 7 bases, and 15 bases lay between the germline ends. The CDR3 runs to 15 residues. CDR1 is SGHVS, CDR2 FQNEAQ, per germline. CDR3 coding DNA: TGTGCCAGCAGCTTCGGTGGACAAGGAGCTGAAAAACTGTTTTTT. Translating gives CASSFGGQGAEKLFF.

This rearrangement joins TRBV11-2 to TRBJ2-6, with 7 bases lining up with TRBD1. The CDR3 is 19 residues long. Germline V gene data show CDR1 as SGHAT and CDR2 as FQNNGV. The V gene end was trimmed by 5 bases and the J gene end by 0 bases; junction bases not matched to a gene: 13. CDR3 amino acids: CASSLGTVPKPSGANVLTF. In DNA form, the CDR3 reads TGTGCCAGCAGCCTCGGGACAGTACCAAAGCCCTCTGGGGCCAACGTCCTGACTTTC.

This clone has at least ten counts. The chain carries TRBV2 and TRBJ1-1, with D maybe TRBD1 (6 bases). This CDR3 spans 16 amino acids. Between the trimmed V and J ends, which lost 5 bases and 4 bases, there was a span of 20 bases. The germline gives CDR1 SNHLY, CDR2 FYNNEI. CDR3 loop: CASSRSRQAGGTEAFF. As DNA, the CDR3 is TGTGCCAGCAGTAGATCTCGACAGGCTGGTGGCACTGAAGCTTTCTTT.

The chain links TRBV4-3 to TRBJ2-1; D is possibly TRBD1 (6 bases). The CDR3 loop spans 16 amino acids. Germline V gene sequence: CDR1 LGHNA, CDR2 YSLEER. V lost 0 bases and J 6 bases, leaving 15 bases between the germline ends. CDR3 DNA: TGCGCCAGCAGCCAAGATCAACAGGGTAGGGGCAATGAGCAGTTCTTC. Amino acid sequence: CASSQDQQGRGNEQFF.

This chain's CDR3 is CASSTTSGRNTGELFF. The CDR3 DNA reads as TGTGCCAGCAGTACAACTAGCGGGAGGAACACCGGGGAGCTGTTTTTT. V usage is TRBV6-6 and J usage is TRBJ2-2, with 11 bases matching TRBD2. The junction had 3 bases not matched to a gene; V was cut back by 5 bases and J by 1 base. Per the germline V gene, CDR1 is MNHNY and CDR2 is SVGAGI (reference sequence). The CDR3 consists of 16 residues.

The chain combines TRBV15 with TRBJ2-1, with D maybe TRBD2 (6 bases). The germline V gene has CDR1 LNHNV and CDR2 YYDKDF (reference sequence). The CDR3 runs to 15 residues. V was shortened by 1 base and J by 8 bases, with 15 bases between the two germline ends. CDR3 residues: CATSRVRELVDEQFF. The CDR3 coding sequence is TGTGCCACCAGCAGAGTACGGGAGTTAGTGGATGAGCAGTTCTTC. Drawing the rest from reference TRBV15 and TRBJ2-1, the complete variable domain is DAMVIQNPRYQVTQFGKPVTLSCSQTLNHNVMYWYQQKSSQAPKLLFHYYDKDFNNEADTPDNFQSRRPNTSFCFLDIRSPGLGDTAMYLCATSRVRELVDEQFFGPGTRLTVL.

V usage is TRBV27 and J usage is TRBJ2-1; maybe TRBD2 (6 bases). Looked up from germline, CDR1 is MNHEY and CDR2 is SMNVEV (reference sequence). The CDR3 totals 14 residues. The germline V and J ends were trimmed by 7 bases and 0 bases, with 10 bases remaining between them. DNA for the CDR3: TGTGCCAGCATGGAGGGAAGCTCCTACAATGAGCAGTTCTTC. Amino acid sequence: CASMEGSSYNEQFF.

The rearrangement links TRBV29-1 to TRBJ2-5; 11 bases map to TRBD2. Germline CDR1 is SQVTM and CDR2 is ANQGSEA. The CDR3 contains 16 residues. Losses at the gene ends were 4 bases for V and 4 bases for J; bases not matched to a gene: 11. The chain's CDR3 is CSVALAGGAPGETQYF. CDR3 in DNA: TGCAGCGTTGCCTTAGCGGGAGGGGCGCCGGGAGAGACCCAGTACTTC.

The J gene is TRBJ2-7, the V gene TRBV23-1, with D perhaps matching TRBD1 (6 bases). TRBV23-1 is an open reading frame, and its role is uncertain. The CDR3 contains 14 residues. V was clipped by 5 bases and J by 3 bases, with 14 bases between them. DNA for the CDR3: TGCGCCAGCAGTACCGGGACACGGAGCTACGAGCAGTACTTC. Its translation: CASSTGTRSYEQYF.

The chain links TRBV29-1 to TRBJ2-1, with 7 bases identical to TRBD2. Germline lookup yields CDR1 SQVTM and CDR2 ANQGSEA. Trimming at V came to 1 base and at J to 9 bases, leaving 15 bases not matched to a gene. This CDR3 contains 16 residues. CDR3 loop: CSVEGVAGHIMAEQFF. CDR3 coding DNA: TGCAGCGTTGAAGGGGTAGCGGGCCATATAATGGCTGAGCAGTTCTTC.

This chain uses TRBV29-1 with TRBJ1-2, with 10 bases that match TRBD1. The ends lost 1 base at V and 8 bases at J; junction bases unmatched: 1. This CDR3 contains 12 residues. CDR1 SQVTM and CDR2 ANQGSEA come from the germline V gene. The CDR3 bases are TGCAGCGTTGAAGGACAGGGGGCCGGCTACACCTTC. This codes for CSVEGQGAGYTF.

The table lists this clone with a few counts. The chain is built from TRBV27 and TRBJ2-7, with TRBD1 identical over 10 bases. Germline V gene lookup returns CDR1 MNHEY and CDR2 SMNVEV (reference sequence). CDR3 length: 15 amino acids. J was trimmed by 5 bases and V by 5 bases; bases with no gene match: 9. The CDR3 sequence: CASSQRTGGFHEQYF. Written as DNA, the CDR3 is TGTGCCAGCAGTCAACGGACAGGGGGGTTCCACGAGCAGTACTTC.

The V and J genes are TRBV6-5 and TRBJ1-3; D remains unclear. Trimming cost V 6 bases and J 1 base, with 10 bases left between them. The CDR3 covers 14 residues. CDR1 and CDR2 (germline): MNHEY, SVGAGI. The CDR3 DNA reads TGTGCCAGCAGGAGAACAGCTTCTGGAAACACCATATATTTT. This translates into CASRRTASGNTIYF.

This chain joins TRBV7-9 and TRBJ2-1; the match to TRBD2 covers 10 bases. The CDR3 length is 15 residues. CDR1 is SEHNR, CDR2 FQNEAQ, per germline (reference sequence). Losses at the gene ends were 0 bases for V and 13 bases for J; bases not matched to a gene: 9. The chain's CDR3 is CASSLATSGALRQFF. The DNA of the CDR3 is TGTGCCAGCAGCTTAGCTACTAGCGGGGCCCTCCGCCAGTTCTTC.

The chain joins TRBV7-2 to TRBJ2-7, with D unclear. V lost 4 bases and J 3 bases, leaving 10 bases between the germline ends. Germline CDR1 is SGHTA and CDR2 is FQGNSA. The CDR3 loop spans 13 amino acids. DNA of the CDR3: TGTGCCAGCAGCTCCCCGGTGAACTACGAGCAGTACTTC. Residues: CASSSPVNYEQYF. Supplemented by reference TRBV7-2 and TRBJ2-7, the full variable domain reads GAGVSQSPSNKVTEKGKDVELRCDPISGHTALYWYRQSLGQGLEFLIYFQGNSAPDKSGLPSDRFSAERTGGSVSTLTIQRTQQEDSAVYLCASSSPVNYEQYFGPGTRLTVT.

Concerning this clone itself: Within the sample, other DNA sequences also encode this same CDR3. The J gene is TRBJ2-5, the V gene TRBV6-5; D is perhaps TRBD1 (6 bases). Looked up from germline, CDR1 is MNHEY and CDR2 is SVGAGI. The CDR3 is 14 residues long. V was cut by 0 bases and J by 4 bases, with 9 bases left in between. The CDR3 region has the DNA TGTGCCAGCAGTTACTCCCAGGGGCGAGAGACCCAGTACTTC. It specifies CASSYSQGRETQYF.

This rearrangement joins TRBV5-1 to TRBJ2-7; 7 bases are a match to TRBD2. The CDR3 is 15 residues long. The V gene's germline CDR1 is SGHRS and CDR2 YFSETQ. V trimming: 1 base; J trimming: 0 bases; junction bases outside the gene matches: 4. The CDR3 DNA reads TGCGCCAGCAGCTTGCCTAGCGGAGCCTCCTACGAGCAGTACTTC. Amino acid sequence: CASSLPSGASYEQYF.

The chain uses TRBV7-9 and TRBJ2-1; TRBD2 is a possible D gene (5 bases). The CDR3 is 12 residues long. The V gene's germline CDR1 is SEHNR and CDR2 FQNEAQ (reference sequence). The germline V and J ends were trimmed by 6 bases and 7 bases, with 10 bases remaining between them. The CDR3 is CASRPAGNEQFF. CDR3 sequence (DNA): TGTGCCAGCAGGCCCGCGGGTAATGAGCAGTTCTTC.

The J gene is TRBJ1-1, the V gene TRBV7-9, with D unclear. CDR1 SEHNR and CDR2 FQNEAQ come from the germline V gene (reference sequence). With 5 bases removed from V and 3 bases from J, the gap between germline ends came to 10 bases. This CDR3 spans 13 amino acids. The CDR3 DNA follows: TGTGCCAGCAGCGCAGAGGGCGACACTGAAGCTTTCTTT. This translates into CASSAEGDTEAFF.

V usage is TRBV4-1 and J usage is TRBJ2-3, with 14 bases identical to TRBD2. The CDR3 consists of 17 residues. The germline V gene encodes CDR1 MGHRA and CDR2 YSYEKL. J lost 3 bases, V lost 4 bases, and 6 bases had no gene match. The CDR3 DNA sequence: TGCGCCAGCAGCCGCGGGGGACTAGCGGGAGCAACAGATACGCAGTATTTT. Its protein product is CASSRGGLAGATDTQYF.

This sequence joins TRBV4-2 and TRBJ1-2; the D is unclear. Trimming cost V 0 bases and J 4 bases, with 21 bases left between them. This CDR3 has 18 amino acids. CDR1 is LGHNA and CDR2 is YNFKEQ in the germline V gene. Here the CDR3 DNA reads TGTGCCAGCAGCCAAGATGTGGTTCCCCGGGGAGGTTCCTATGGCTACACCTTC. This sequence encodes CASSQDVVPRGGSYGYTF.

The V and J genes are TRBV18 and TRBJ1-3, with 7 nucleotides matching TRBD1. J lost 1 base, V lost 5 bases, and 5 bases had no gene match. The CDR3 is 15 amino acids. From germline, CDR1 is KGHSH and CDR2 LQKENI. DNA for the CDR3: TGTGCCAGCTCATCCAGGGGGGAGTCTGGAAACACCATATATTTT. Residues: CASSSRGESGNTIYF. Combining the CDR3 with reference TRBV18 and TRBJ1-3 gives the whole variable domain NAGVMQNPRHLVRRRGQEARLRCSPMKGHSHVYWYRQLPEEGLKFMVYLQKENIIDESGMPKERFSAEFPKEGPSILRIQQVVRGDSAAYFCASSSRGESGNTIYFGEGSWLTVV.

V and J are TRBV4-3 and TRBJ2-7, with a weak D call TRBD2 (6 bases). Trimming removed 0 bases from V and 7 bases from J, with 16 bases in between. Germline CDR1 is LGHNA and CDR2 is YSLEER. The length of the CDR3 is 15 residues. Written as DNA, the CDR3 is TGCGCCAGCAGCCAAGATGGAGGGGCCCTGAGGGAGCAGTACTTC. Its translation: CASSQDGGALREQYF.

This sequence joins TRBV9 and TRBJ2-3, with TRBD2 as a possible D gene (5 bases). The germline gives CDR1 SGDLS, CDR2 YYNGEE. Trimming took off 0 bases at V and 4 bases at J, with 15 bases between the two ends. There are 16 residues in the CDR3. The DNA of the CDR3 is TGTGCCAGCAGCGTAGCTCTAGGAGGAGAGCCAGATACGCAGTATTTT. It translates to CASSVALGGEPDTQYF. Complete variable domain (other parts from reference TRBV9 and TRBJ2-3): DSGVTQTPKHLITATGQRVTLRCSPRSGDLSVYWYQQSLDQGLQFLIQYYNGEERAKGNILERFSAQQFPDLHSELNLSSLELGDSALYFCASSVALGGEPDTQYFGPGTRLTVL.

The chain has TRBV7-8 and TRBJ1-2, with D tentatively TRBD1 (6 bases). The CDR3 spans 18 residues. V gave up 4 bases and J gave up 7 bases, with 28 bases separating them. Germline loops: CDR1 SGHVS, CDR2 FQNEAQ. CDR3 protein: CASSSSYGRGEGDGGYTF. The DNA of the CDR3 is TGTGCCAGCAGCTCAAGCTACGGCCGCGGGGAGGGGGATGGTGGCTACACCTTC.